This T cell receptor (beta chain) was retrieved from a study of graft-versus-host responses after intestinal transplantation. Study-wide background: Multivisceral, liver-intestinal, or isolated intestinal transplants were received by the recipients. Tacrolimus and steroids were given for roughly 3 years to all recipients after anti-thymocyte globulin induction.

With respect to this clone: Antigen: not known. The sample has other DNA sequences that encode this CDR3 too.

Here immunoSEQ multiplex PCR was the method, and the copy in TCRdb shows in-frame clones only, minus some. The data hold about 110,000 clones, with 93% observed a single time. Whole-study findings and limits: Recipient marrow contained GvH clones, some of which appeared first in ileum or blood. Early post-transplant HvG declines tracked with peak circulating GvH clone levels.

The germline CDR1 and CDR2 sequences are MNHEY and SMNVEV (reference sequence). This CDR3 contains 14 residues. V gave up 3 bases and J gave up 3 bases, with 8 bases separating them. The chain employs TRBV27 and TRBJ2-2, with D perhaps being TRBD1 or TRBD2 (5 bases each). Sequenced material: unstimulated CD8+ T cells sorted from spleen or lymph node cells, taken before intestinal transplant. This clonotype was obtained from a human donor who received an intestinal transplant. CDR3 in DNA: TGTGCCAGCAGTTTTCAGGGAGACACCGGGGAGCTGTTTTTT. It encodes CASSFQGDTGELFF.